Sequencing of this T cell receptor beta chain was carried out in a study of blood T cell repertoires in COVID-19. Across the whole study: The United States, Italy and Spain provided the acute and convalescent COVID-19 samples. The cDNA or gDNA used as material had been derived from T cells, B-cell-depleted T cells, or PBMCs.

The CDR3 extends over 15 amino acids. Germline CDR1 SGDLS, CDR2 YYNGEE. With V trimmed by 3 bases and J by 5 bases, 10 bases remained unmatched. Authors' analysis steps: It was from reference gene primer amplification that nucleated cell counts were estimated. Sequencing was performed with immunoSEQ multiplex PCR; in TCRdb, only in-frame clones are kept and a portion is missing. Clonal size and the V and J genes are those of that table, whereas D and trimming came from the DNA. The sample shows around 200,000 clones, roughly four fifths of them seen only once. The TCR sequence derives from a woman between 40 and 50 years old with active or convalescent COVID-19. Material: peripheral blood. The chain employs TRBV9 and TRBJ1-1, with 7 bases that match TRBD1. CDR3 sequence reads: CASSAQTGKGTEAFF. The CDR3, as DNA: TGTGCCAGCAGCGCCCAGACAGGGAAGGGGACTGAAGCTTTCTTT.